These 10 T cell receptor beta chains share one sample of origin, sequenced in a study of control samples from healthy donors and cancer patients. Only in-frame clones appear in the TCRdb table, and some are missing; sequencing was by immunoSEQ multiplex PCR. The sample holds about 22,000 clones, around 84% seen once. Material for sequencing was PBMCs. These receptor sequences come from a man aged 55 to 70 with colorectal cancer.

The V and J genes are TRBV15 and TRBJ1-2; D not certain. The V end lost 0 bases, the J end lost 0 bases, and 5 bases lay between the germline ends. The CDR3 sequence is 14 residues long. The germline gives CDR1 LNHNV, CDR2 YYDKDF (reference sequence). The CDR3 loop reads CATSRERANYGYTF. The DNA for the CDR3 is TGTGCCACCAGCAGAGAGCGGGCTAACTATGGCTACACCTTC.

This clone has just one count. The CDR3 DNA is TGTGCCAGCGGGCCCCCTCCGGGACGGGGGAATCAGCCCCAGCATTTT. Translating gives CASGPPPGRGNQPQHF. The rearrangement joins TRBV5-8 to TRBJ1-5, with TRBD1 as a possible D gene (5 bases). The V end was cut by 7 bases, the J end by 4 bases, with 21 bases between. The CDR3 is 16 residues long. Germline loops: CDR1 SGHTS, CDR2 YDEGEE.

V gene TRBV5-8 combines with J gene TRBJ2-3, with 9 bases identical to TRBD2. In germline, CDR1 is SGHTS, CDR2 YDEGEE. V shed 1 base, J shed 2 bases, and the junction held 8 bases outside the gene matches. The CDR3 covers 17 residues. The CDR3 nucleotides are TGTGCCAGCAGCTTGCGAAGGGCGGGGGGGACCACAGATACGCAGTATTTT. Protein: CASSLRRAGGTTDTQYF.

This sequence joins TRBV5-1 and TRBJ1-5; 10 positions agree with TRBD1. Germline V gives CDR1 SGHRS, CDR2 YFSETQ. J gave up 4 bases and V 4 bases, and 5 bases lay outside the gene matches. The CDR3 extends over 15 amino acids. The CDR3 nucleotides read TGCGCCAGCAGCACGGGACAGGGGCTTAATCAGCCCCAGCATTTT. Residues: CASSTGQGLNQPQHF.

This chain uses TRBV5-6 with TRBJ1-6; D unclear. The CDR3 spans 15 residues. Germline lookup yields CDR1 SGHDT and CDR2 YYEEEE. Trimming took 2 bases from V and 7 from J, leaving 13 bases between them. The CDR3 DNA is TGTGCCAGCAGCTTAGAACAGAGGGCCAATTCACCCCTCCACTTT. Its translation: CASSLEQRANSPLHF.

This clone was counted between two and nine times. V gene TRBV30 combines with J gene TRBJ1-2; 7 positions agree with TRBD1. The V gene end was trimmed by 5 bases and the J gene end by 5 bases; junction bases not matched to a gene: 11. CDR1 GTSNPN and CDR2 SVGIG come from the germline V gene (reference sequence). This CDR3 spans 14 amino acids. The CDR3 is CAWVETGKGYGYTF. Here the CDR3 DNA reads TGTGCCTGGGTCGAGACAGGGAAGGGGTATGGCTACACCTTC.

The rearrangement links TRBV18 to TRBJ2-2, with a possible D match to TRBD1 (5 bases). This CDR3 comprises 14 residues. The V and J ends lost 9 bases and 0 bases respectively, with 11 bases between them. Per the germline V gene, CDR1 is KGHSH and CDR2 is LQKENI. The chain's CDR3 is CASSRQPNTGELFF. The CDR3 nucleotides read TGTGCCAGTTCCCGACAGCCGAACACCGGGGAGCTGTTTTTT.

The chain recombines TRBV9 with TRBJ1-4; D is unclear. Germline V gene data show CDR1 as SGDLS and CDR2 as YYNGEE. The CDR3 consists of 14 residues. Trimming cost V 2 bases and J 0 bases, with 5 bases left between them. CDR3 protein: CASSVSSTNEKLFF. The CDR3 DNA follows: TGTGCCAGCAGCGTCAGTTCAACTAATGAAAAACTGTTTTTT.

The V gene is TRBV14, the J gene TRBJ1-1; D call uncertain. The CDR3 covers 12 residues. V shed 3 bases and J shed 1 base, with 3 bases lying between them. Germline V gene lookup returns CDR1 SGHDN and CDR2 FVKESK. The CDR3 sequence: CASSQTNTEAFF. Here the CDR3 DNA reads TGTGCCAGCAGCCAGACGAACACTGAAGCTTTCTTT.

This chain connects TRBV5-4 to TRBJ2-1, with TRBD1 identical over 7 bases. Germline values: CDR1 SGHNT, CDR2 YYREEE (reference sequence). CDR3 length: 18 amino acids. J gave up 1 base and V 0 bases, and 10 bases lay outside the gene matches. As DNA, the CDR3 is TGTGCCAGCAGCTTGGGGCTACAGGGGATGCGGTCCTACAATGAGCAGTTCTTC. As protein: CASSLGLQGMRSYNEQFF.